A selection of T cell receptor beta chains follows, all from one sample in a study of shared clonotypes between healthy human individuals. Measured with immunoSEQ multiplex PCR; TCRdb has only the in-frame clones, and not every one. The sample gives around 88,000 clones, roughly two thirds of which show up once; approximately 49% is in the top ten. The source material was memory CD8+ T cells sorted from blood. These receptors came from a man aged 25-40 years in good health. Each CDR3 is given with its conserved first and last residue.

V	J	CDR3
TRBV29-1	TRBJ1-2	CSGLLRDGYTF
TRBV7-3	TRBJ2-1	CASSLTSGLVYNEQFF
TRBV7-6	TRBJ1-1	CASSLSSNTEAFF
TRBV7-9	TRBJ2-1	CASSTTETITEQFF
TRBV4-3	TRBJ2-7	CASSQEYDGYDEQYF
TRBV7-8	TRBJ2-7	CASSPGLAATYEQYF
TRBV29-1	TRBJ1-4	CSVGIGGEKLFF
TRBV7-6	TRBJ2-5	CASSPPAGVGETQYF
TRBV9	TRBJ1-2	CASSVWGDVYGYTF
TRBV19	TRBJ1-1	CASSWWNTEAFF
TRBV1	TRBJ1-2	CTSSQGLVRKTYGYTF